The source of this T cell receptor beta chain is a study of blood T cell repertoires in COVID-19. Across the study: The samples span acute and convalescent COVID-19 from the United States, Italy and Spain. PBMCs, B-cell-depleted T cells, or T cells were the source of the cDNA or gDNA that made up the material.

Germline CDR1 and CDR2: SNHLY and FYNNEI. With V trimmed by 7 bases and J by 6 bases, 3 bases remained unmatched. The CDR3 spans 13 residues. Per the original data handling: Researchers report that nucleated cell counts were estimated from reference gene primer amplification. Only in-frame clones appear in the TCRdb table, and some are missing; sequencing was by immunoSEQ multiplex PCR. Clonal size and the V and J genes are those of that table, whereas D and trimming came from the DNA. The data contain 150,000 to 200,000 clones, roughly 77% of them singletons. Recruited during active infection, patients (from Seattle) were subsequently followed longitudinally.

Sequencing input: peripheral blood. The origin of this receptor is a middle-aged woman with COVID-19, enrolled during active disease. The V and J genes are TRBV2 and TRBJ2-1; 10 bases align to TRBD1. The CDR3 region has the DNA TGTGCCAGCATAGGACAGGGGGTCAATGAGCAGTTCTTC. It translates to CASIGQGVNEQFF.